This entry lists 30 T cell receptor beta chains sequenced from one sample in a study of T cell responses to AZD1222 COVID-19 vaccine. The method was immunoSEQ multiplex PCR; TCRdb's version includes in-frame clones alone and lacks a portion of them. The sample lists tens of thousands of clones, over 60% occurring once. The input for sequencing was peripheral blood, taken on day 0 of AZD1222 vaccination. The receptor set was obtained from an adult in good health.

DNA for the CDR3: TGTGCCAGCAGTCCCCGGGACGGGAGCTATAATTCACCCCTCCACTTT. This sequence encodes CASSPRDGSYNSPLHF. The chain employs TRBV27 and TRBJ1-6; maybe TRBD1 (5 bases). From germline, CDR1 is MNHEY and CDR2 SMNVEV (reference sequence). The germline V and J ends were trimmed by 5 bases and 3 bases, with 14 bases remaining between them. CDR3 length: 16 residues.

This clone was detected a few times. The J gene is TRBJ1-2, the V gene TRBV6-1, with D perhaps TRBD1 (5 bases). Germline CDR1 is MNHNS and CDR2 is SASEGT. V was trimmed by 1 base and J by 4 bases, leaving 10 bases between them. The CDR3 runs to 14 residues. This CDR3 is CASSEVRGIYGYTF. CDR3 bases: TGTGCCAGCAGTGAAGTCCGGGGCATCTATGGCTACACCTTC.

This clone was recorded only once. The chain recombines TRBV5-4 with TRBJ2-5; 8 bases match TRBD1. This CDR3 contains 15 residues. Germline CDR1 reads SGHNT; CDR2 reads YYREEE (reference sequence). J gave up 5 bases and V 4 bases, and 10 bases lay outside the gene matches. CDR3 DNA sequence: TGTGCCAGCAGCCCCAGCGGACAGGGATACGAGACCCAGTACTTC. It translates to CASSPSGQGYETQYF.

This chain connects TRBV30 to TRBJ1-1; 7 nucleotides align to TRBD1. The V segment lost 2 bases and the J segment 1 base; nucleotides outside the gene matches: 1. Germline CDR1 reads GTSNPN; CDR2 reads SVGIG (reference sequence). CDR3 size: 13 residues. The CDR3 is CAWSRGPNTEAFF. As DNA, the CDR3 is TGTGCCTGGAGTAGGGGGCCGAACACTGAAGCTTTCTTT.

The CDR3 reads CASSLVSGSTDTQYF. CDR3 bases: TGCGCCAGCAGCTTGGTTAGCGGTAGCACAGATACGCAGTATTTT. The chain recombines TRBV5-1 with TRBJ2-3; D may be TRBD2 (6 bases). Germline loops: CDR1 SGHRS, CDR2 YFSETQ. The CDR3 has 15 residues. V was clipped by 0 bases and J by 0 bases, with 8 bases between them.

The genes are TRBV19 and TRBJ2-5; maybe TRBD2 (6 bases). The V end lost 3 bases, the J end lost 6 bases, and 14 bases lay between the germline ends. There are 14 residues in the CDR3. Germline CDR1 reads LNHDA; CDR2 reads SQIVND (reference sequence). Written as DNA, the CDR3 is TGTGCCAGTAGTATTGGGCGGGGTACTCAGACCCAGTACTTC. Its protein product is CASSIGRGTQTQYF.

V usage is TRBV6-6 and J usage is TRBJ1-3; no firm D call. Germline CDR1 and CDR2: MNHNY and SVGAGI (reference sequence). The CDR3 loop spans 11 amino acids. The V end was cut by 3 bases, the J end by 8 bases, with 5 bases between. DNA for the CDR3: TGTGCCAGCAGTTATGGGGACACCATATATTTT. This codes for CASSYGDTIYF.

The chain recombines TRBV7-9 with TRBJ2-7; D assignment may be TRBD1 or TRBD2 (6 bases each). The germline V gene encodes CDR1 SEHNR and CDR2 FQNEAQ (reference sequence). V shed 1 base and J shed 1 base, with 17 bases lying between them. The CDR3 is 17 amino acids. As DNA, the CDR3 is TGTGCCAGCAGCTTAGTCCCAGGGCGGAGGGGGTCCTACGAGCAGTACTTC. This gives the protein CASSLVPGRRGSYEQYF.

This chain joins TRBV19 and TRBJ2-2; unclear D gene. This CDR3 is 13 amino acids long. V was pared by 6 bases and J by 3 bases, with 8 bases between. Looked up from germline, CDR1 is LNHDA and CDR2 is SQIVND (reference sequence). Written as DNA, the CDR3 is TGTGCCAGTAGATTGCGGCACACCGGGGAGCTGTTTTTT. Translating gives CASRLRHTGELFF.

The V call is TRBV6-8, the J call TRBJ2-1, with 11 nucleotides matching TRBD2. V lost 6 bases to trimming and J lost 6 bases; unmatched junction nucleotides: 10. The CDR3 is made up of 16 amino acids. CDR1 MNHGY and CDR2 SAAAGT come from the germline V gene. CDR3 protein: CASSQLAGDRFNEQFF. CDR3 nucleotide sequence: TGTGCCAGCAGCCAACTAGCGGGAGATCGATTCAATGAGCAGTTCTTC.

This clone was picked up one time. This sequence joins TRBV11-2 and TRBJ2-5, with unresolved D. CDR1 SGHAT and CDR2 FQNNGV come from the germline V gene. This CDR3 has 14 amino acids. V dropped 5 bases and J dropped 2 bases, with 12 bases sitting between them. CDR3 DNA: TGTGCCAGCAGCCAAATCGGGCCGCAAGAGACCCAGTACTTC. Translating gives CASSQIGPQETQYF.

This chain links TRBV14 with TRBJ2-1, with 8 bases lining up with TRBD1. Trimming cost V 1 base and J 5 bases; bases outside gene matches: 10. This CDR3 is built from 17 residues. Per the germline V gene, CDR1 is SGHDN and CDR2 is FVKESK. CDR3 loop: CASSQAIDRGRNNEQFF. The CDR3 bases are TGTGCCAGCAGCCAAGCTATCGACAGGGGAAGGAACAATGAGCAGTTCTTC.

Concerning this clone: A much larger clone lies a single base off, so this may be a read error. The rearrangement links TRBV10-1 to TRBJ1-5; D perhaps matches TRBD1 (6 bases). V lost 3 bases and J 11 bases, leaving 11 bases between the germline ends. Germline-derived CDR1 and CDR2 are WNHNN and SYGVQD (reference sequence). The CDR3 consists of 12 residues. In DNA form, the CDR3 reads TGCGCCAGCAGTGACGGGGGGCAGTCCCAGCATTTT. This codes for CASSDGGQSQHF.

This chain uses TRBV3-1 (or the pseudogene TRBV3-2) with TRBJ1-5; D uncertain. The germline gives CDR1 LGHDT, CDR2 YNNKEL (reference sequence). The ends were cut back, 1 base at V and 6 bases at J, with 7 bases in the middle. The CDR3 loop spans 13 amino acids. The CDR3 loop reads CASSQALSQPQHF. The CDR3, as DNA: TGTGCCAGCAGCCAAGCGTTGTCTCAGCCCCAGCATTTT.

This clone showed up just once. CDR3 amino acids: CASSGGREQFF. The CDR3 DNA reads as TGTGCCAGCAGCGGGGGGCGGGAGCAGTTCTTC. This chain connects TRBV7-6 to TRBJ2-1; D tentatively fits TRBD1 or TRBD2 (6 bases each). Looked up from germline, CDR1 is SGHVS and CDR2 is FNYEAQ. Trimming left V 5 bases short and J 10 bases short, with 9 bases between. CDR3 length: 11 amino acids. Full variable domain (outside the CDR3, taken from reference TRBV7-6 and TRBJ2-1): GAGVSQSPRYKVTKRGQDVALRCDPISGHVSLYWYRQALGQGPEFLTYFNYEAQQDKSGLPNDRFSAERPEGSISTLTIQRTEQRDSAMYRCASSGGREQFFGPGTRLTVL.

V and J are TRBV7-3 and TRBJ2-2; D remains ambiguous. Germline values: CDR1 SGHTA, CDR2 FQGTGA. With 5 bases removed from V and 6 bases from J, the gap between germline ends came to 16 bases. This CDR3 has 15 residues. The CDR3 sequence: CASSPRTSGAGELFF. The CDR3 DNA is TGTGCCAGCAGCCCCAGGACCTCAGGAGCCGGGGAGCTGTTTTTT.

In this sample, this clone turned up once. The chain joins TRBV5-6 to TRBJ1-2, with TRBD1 identical over 8 bases. This CDR3 is built from 17 residues. V shed 2 bases, J shed 1 base, and the junction held 10 bases outside the gene matches. Germline assignment: CDR1 SGHDT and CDR2 YYEEEE. CDR3 DNA sequence: TGTGCCAGCAGCTTTGGGCCGAGACAGGGGATTAACTATGGCTACACCTTC. Amino acid sequence: CASSFGPRQGINYGYTF.

This chain connects TRBV11-2 to TRBJ1-3; 8 bases are shared with TRBD1. Germline trimming cut 7 bases from V and 3 bases from J; bases unmatched to any gene: 5. The CDR3 loop spans 14 amino acids. Germline CDR1 reads SGHAT; CDR2 reads FQNNGV. The CDR3 protein is CASNQGANGNTIYF. The CDR3, as DNA: TGTGCCAGCAATCAGGGGGCGAATGGAAACACCATATATTTT.

This chain uses TRBV5-1 with TRBJ1-2; possibly TRBD1 for D (5 bases). Trimming shortened V by 2 bases and J by 6 bases, and 14 bases separated the two germline ends. The CDR3 runs to 14 residues. Germline CDR1 reads SGHRS; CDR2 reads YFSETQ. The CDR3 protein is CASSLTTGWDGYTF. For the CDR3, the DNA is TGCGCCAGCAGCTTAACCACAGGATGGGATGGCTACACCTTC. Variable domain in full (rest from reference TRBV5-1 and TRBJ1-2): KAGVTQTPRYLIKTRGQQVTLSCSPISGHRSVSWYQQTPGQGLQFLFEYFSETQRNKGNFPGRFSGRQFSNSRSEMNVSTLELGDSALYLCASSLTTGWDGYTFGSGTRLTVV.

The count of this clone is one. The chain combines TRBV27 with TRBJ2-1; D gene unclear. The CDR3 is made up of 13 amino acids. V was trimmed by 3 bases and J by 5 bases, leaving 8 bases between them. The germline gives CDR1 MNHEY, CDR2 SMNVEV (reference sequence). For the CDR3, the DNA is TGTGCCAGCAGTTTTCGGACGCACAATGAGCAGTTCTTC. This encodes CASSFRTHNEQFF.

The chain has TRBV19 and TRBJ2-5; D is unclear. Germline V lookup: CDR1 LNHDA, CDR2 SQIVND (reference sequence). The CDR3 spans 15 residues. Trimming took 3 bases from V and 1 from J, leaving 12 bases between them. CDR3 sequence: CASSMRRQTQETQYF. DNA for the CDR3: TGTGCCAGTAGTATGAGAAGGCAGACCCAAGAGACCCAGTACTTC.

The CDR3 DNA is TGTGCCAGCAGCAAAGGGCGGGAGGCCTCTGGAAACACCATATATTTT. This gives the protein CASSKGREASGNTIYF. V usage is TRBV21-1 and J usage is TRBJ1-3. TRBV21-1 is described as a pseudogene. The CDR3 loop spans 16 amino acids.

The rearrangement links TRBV19 to TRBJ2-5; D may be TRBD1 or TRBD2 (5 bases each). The V and J ends lost 1 base and 1 base respectively, with 10 bases between them. The germline V gene encodes CDR1 LNHDA and CDR2 SQIVND (reference sequence). This CDR3 contains 15 residues. Here the CDR3 DNA reads TGTGCCAGTAGTATAGGAACCGGGGCCCAAGAGACCCAGTACTTC. Translating gives CASSIGTGAQETQYF.

The chain combines TRBV29-1 with TRBJ2-2; the D gene could be TRBD1 or TRBD2 (5 bases each). The germline gives CDR1 SQVTM, CDR2 ANQGSEA. Trimming stripped 6 bases from V and 0 bases from J, with 14 bases between. This CDR3 is 15 amino acids long. The CDR3 sequence is CSVELGTSNTGELFF. For the CDR3, the DNA is TGCAGCGTCGAACTCGGGACCTCGAACACCGGGGAGCTGTTTTTT.

This clone was observed a single time. The gene calls are TRBV5-1 and TRBJ2-2; D call uncertain. This CDR3 region has 15 residues. V lost 0 bases and J lost 6, with 12 bases in between. CDR1 is SGHRS and CDR2 is YFSETQ in the germline V gene. In nucleotides, the CDR3 is TGCGCCAGCAGCTTGGGGATAGCAAAGGCCGGGGAGCTGTTTTTT. It encodes CASSLGIAKAGELFF.

The CDR3 coding sequence is TGTGCCAGCAGTGAAGCAGGGGCCACTGGAAACACCATATATTTT. Protein product: CASSEAGATGNTIYF. This chain links TRBV6-1 with TRBJ1-3; maybe TRBD1 (5 bases). The germline V gene has CDR1 MNHNS and CDR2 SASEGT. Trimming removed 0 bases from V and 2 bases from J, with 8 bases in between. The length of the CDR3 is 15 residues.

The chain recombines TRBV28 with TRBJ1-6; 9 nucleotides align to TRBD1. Germline-derived CDR1 and CDR2 are MDHEN and SYDVKM. The CDR3 length is 14 residues. The trim removed 5 bases at V and 7 bases at J, leaving 3 bases unmatched. CDR3 region: CASSTGQGNSPLHF. DNA of the CDR3: TGTGCCAGCAGTACCGGACAGGGGAATTCACCCCTCCACTTT.

The CDR3 region is CASSSGLAGGQETQYF. CDR3 in DNA: TGCGCCAGCAGCTCGGGACTAGCGGGGGGCCAAGAGACCCAGTACTTC. The V call is TRBV5-1, the J call TRBJ2-5; TRBD2 aligns across 15 bases. This CDR3 region has 16 residues. The junction had 1 base not matched to a gene; V was cut back by 3 bases and J by 1 base. The germline V gene encodes CDR1 SGHRS and CDR2 YFSETQ.

Here the CDR3 DNA reads TGTGCCAGCAGCACTACCGGGGGCCCTAGGCGGCAGTTCTTC. This sequence encodes CASSTTGGPRRQFF. V is TRBV7-6 and J is TRBJ2-1, with D perhaps matching TRBD1 or TRBD2 (6 bases each). Per germline, CDR1 SGHVS and CDR2 FNYEAQ. The CDR3 sequence is 14 residues long. V was trimmed by 5 bases and J by 12 bases, leaving 20 bases between them.

The chain couples TRBV5-1 to TRBJ1-1; D is unresolved. Germline V gives CDR1 SGHRS, CDR2 YFSETQ. V dropped 3 bases and J dropped 4 bases, with 16 bases sitting between them. The CDR3 sequence is 15 residues long. The chain's CDR3 is CASSSLKGSGTEAFF. DNA for the CDR3: TGCGCCAGCAGCTCCTTGAAAGGGTCGGGCACTGAAGCTTTCTTT.